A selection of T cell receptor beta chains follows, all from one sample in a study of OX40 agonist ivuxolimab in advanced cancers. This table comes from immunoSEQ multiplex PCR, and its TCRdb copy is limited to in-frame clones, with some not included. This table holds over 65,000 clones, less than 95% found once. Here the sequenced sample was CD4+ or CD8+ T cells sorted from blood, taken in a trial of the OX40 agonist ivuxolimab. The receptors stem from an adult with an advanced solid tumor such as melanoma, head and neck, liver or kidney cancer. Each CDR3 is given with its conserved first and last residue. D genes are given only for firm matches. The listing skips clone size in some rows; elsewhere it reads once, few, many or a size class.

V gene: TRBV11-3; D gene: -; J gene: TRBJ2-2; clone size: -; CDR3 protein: CASSSLAPGELFF; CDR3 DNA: TGTGCCAGCAGCTCACTAGCACCCGGGGAGCTGTTTTTT
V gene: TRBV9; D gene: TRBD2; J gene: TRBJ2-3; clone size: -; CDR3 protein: CASSSGTSGRTDTQYF; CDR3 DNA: TGTGCCAGCAGCTCAGGGACTAGCGGGAGAACAGATACGCAGTATTTT
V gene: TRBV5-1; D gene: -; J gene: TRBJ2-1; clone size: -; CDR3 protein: CASSNGDGSYNEQFF; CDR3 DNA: TGCGCCAGCAGTAACGGGGATGGTTCCTACAATGAGCAGTTCTTC
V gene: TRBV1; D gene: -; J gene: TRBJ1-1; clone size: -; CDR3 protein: CTSSQESRDRASTEAFF; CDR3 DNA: TGCACCAGCAGCCAAGAAAGCCGGGACAGGGCGTCCACTGAAGCTTTCTTT
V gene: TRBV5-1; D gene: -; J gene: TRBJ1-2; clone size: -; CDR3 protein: CASSVSGAYGYTF; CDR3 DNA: TGCGCCAGCAGCGTGTCAGGGGCGTATGGCTACACCTTC
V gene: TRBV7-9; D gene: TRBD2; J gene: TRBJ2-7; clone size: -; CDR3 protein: CASSLVLAGHYEQYF; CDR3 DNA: TGTGCCAGCAGCTTAGTGTTAGCGGGACACTACGAGCAGTACTTC
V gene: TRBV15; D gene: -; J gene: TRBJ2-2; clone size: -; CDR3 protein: CATSREQGRTNTGELFF; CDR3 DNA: TGTGCCACCAGCAGAGAACAGGGACGGACGAACACCGGGGAGCTGTTTTTT
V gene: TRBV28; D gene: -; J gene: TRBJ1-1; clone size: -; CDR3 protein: CATVPTGGRGTEAFF; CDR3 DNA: TGTGCCACCGTTCCGACGGGGGGCCGGGGCACTGAAGCTTTCTTT
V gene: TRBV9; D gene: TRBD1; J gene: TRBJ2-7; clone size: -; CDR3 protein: CASSVTGELNEQYF; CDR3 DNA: TGTGCCAGCAGCGTTACAGGGGAGCTCAACGAGCAGTACTTC
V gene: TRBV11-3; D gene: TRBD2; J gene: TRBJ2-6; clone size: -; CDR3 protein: CASSHGGGSGANVLTF; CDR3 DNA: TGTGCCAGCAGCCACGGGGGGGGCTCTGGGGCCAACGTCCTGACTTTC
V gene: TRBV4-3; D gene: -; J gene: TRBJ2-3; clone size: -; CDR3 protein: CASSQALAKPSDTQYF; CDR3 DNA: TGCGCCAGCAGCCAAGCCCTAGCGAAACCCTCCGATACGCAGTATTTT
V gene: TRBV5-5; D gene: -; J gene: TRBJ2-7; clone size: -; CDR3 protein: CASSFITRGALYEQYF; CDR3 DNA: TGTGCCAGCAGCTTTATTACCCGGGGGGCGCTCTACGAGCAGTACTTC
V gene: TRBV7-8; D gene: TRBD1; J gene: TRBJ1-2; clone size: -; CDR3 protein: CASSARDRGGYTF; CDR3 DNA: TGTGCCAGCAGCGCCCGGGACAGGGGTGGCTACACCTTC
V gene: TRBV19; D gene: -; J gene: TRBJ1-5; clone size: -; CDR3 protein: CASSMVSGSAGTQHF; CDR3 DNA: TGTGCCAGTAGTATGGTCAGTGGGTCTGCCGGGACCCAGCATTTT
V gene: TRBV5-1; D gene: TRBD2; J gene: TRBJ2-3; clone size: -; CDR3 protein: CASSLTGTRPTDTQYF; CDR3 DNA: TGCGCCAGCAGCCTGACCGGGACTAGACCCACAGATACGCAGTATTTT
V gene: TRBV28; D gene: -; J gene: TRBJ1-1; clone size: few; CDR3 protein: CASRSPLRAFF; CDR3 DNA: TGTGCCAGCAGATCCCCCCTCAGGGCTTTCTTT
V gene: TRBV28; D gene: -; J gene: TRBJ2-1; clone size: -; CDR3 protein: CASTSGRESYNEQFF; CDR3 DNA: TGTGCCAGCACCAGCGGGCGGGAATCCTACAATGAGCAGTTCTTC
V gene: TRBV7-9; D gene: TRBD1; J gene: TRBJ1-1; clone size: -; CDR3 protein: CASSASGQGVRTEAFF; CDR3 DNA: TGTGCCAGCAGCGCATCGGGACAGGGAGTAAGGACTGAAGCTTTCTTT
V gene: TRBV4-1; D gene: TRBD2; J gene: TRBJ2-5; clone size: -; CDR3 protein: CASSQGGGLAGEETQYF; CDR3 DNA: TGCGCCAGCAGCCAAGGGGGTGGACTAGCGGGAGAAGAGACCCAGTACTTC
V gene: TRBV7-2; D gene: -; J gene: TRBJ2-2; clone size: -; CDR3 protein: CASSLVPAGNTGELFF; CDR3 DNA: TGTGCCAGCAGCTTAGTTCCAGCGGGGAACACCGGGGAGCTGTTTTTT
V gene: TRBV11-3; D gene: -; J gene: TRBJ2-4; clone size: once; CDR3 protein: CASSLVRGSKNIQYF; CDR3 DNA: TGTGCCAGCAGCTTAGTTCGGGGATCGAAAAACATTCAGTACTTC
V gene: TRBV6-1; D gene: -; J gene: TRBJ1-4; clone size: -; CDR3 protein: CASGRTNEKLFF; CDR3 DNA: TGTGCCAGCGGGAGAACTAATGAAAAACTGTTTTTT
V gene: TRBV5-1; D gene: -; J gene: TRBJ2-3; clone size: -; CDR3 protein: CASSFATPDTQYF; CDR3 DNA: TGCGCCAGCAGCTTCGCCACGCCAGATACGCAGTATTTT
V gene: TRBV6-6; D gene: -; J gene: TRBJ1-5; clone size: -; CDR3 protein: CASVDVSNQPQHF; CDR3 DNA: TGTGCCAGCGTTGACGTTAGCAATCAGCCCCAGCATTTT
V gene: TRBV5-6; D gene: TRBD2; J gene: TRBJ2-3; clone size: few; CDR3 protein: CASSFGTSGRTDTQYF; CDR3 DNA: TGTGCCAGCAGCTTTGGGACTAGCGGACGCACAGATACGCAGTATTTT
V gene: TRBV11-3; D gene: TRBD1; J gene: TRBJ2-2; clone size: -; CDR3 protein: CASSLATGGTGELFF; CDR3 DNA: TGTGCCAGCAGCTTAGCCACAGGGGGCACCGGGGAGCTGTTTTTT
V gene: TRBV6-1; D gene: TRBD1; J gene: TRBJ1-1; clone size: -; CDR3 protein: CASRGTGGRAFF; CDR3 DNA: TGTGCCAGCAGAGGGACAGGAGGTCGGGCTTTCTTT
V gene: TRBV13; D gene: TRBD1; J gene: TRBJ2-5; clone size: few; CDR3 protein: CASSLRGHQETQYF; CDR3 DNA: TGTGCCAGCAGCTTAAGGGGGCACCAAGAGACCCAGTACTTC
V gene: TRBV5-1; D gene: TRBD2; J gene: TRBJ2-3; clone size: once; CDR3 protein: CASSPDPGGADTQYF; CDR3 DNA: TGCGCCAGCAGCCCAGACCCCGGGGGGGCAGATACGCAGTATTTT
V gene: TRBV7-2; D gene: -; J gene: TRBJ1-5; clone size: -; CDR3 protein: CASSLEDSLDQPQHF; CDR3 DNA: TGTGCCAGCAGCTTAGAGGACAGCTTAGATCAGCCCCAGCATTTT
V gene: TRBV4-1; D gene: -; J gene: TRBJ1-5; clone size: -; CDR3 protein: CASSQVGIGSNQPQHF; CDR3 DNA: TGCGCCAGCAGCCAAGTCGGTATCGGAAGCAATCAGCCCCAGCATTTT
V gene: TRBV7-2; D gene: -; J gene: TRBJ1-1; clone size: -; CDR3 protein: CASSVLTRNTEAFF; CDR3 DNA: TGTGCCAGCAGCGTCCTCACTCGGAACACTGAAGCTTTCTTT
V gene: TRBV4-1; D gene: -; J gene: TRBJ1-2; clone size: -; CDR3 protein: CASSPEGYYGYTF; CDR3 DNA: TGCGCCAGCAGCCCCGAGGGATACTATGGCTACACCTTC
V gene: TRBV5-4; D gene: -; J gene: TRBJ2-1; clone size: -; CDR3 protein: CASSLERALGEQFF; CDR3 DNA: TGTGCCAGCAGCTTGGAGCGAGCACTAGGGGAGCAGTTCTTC
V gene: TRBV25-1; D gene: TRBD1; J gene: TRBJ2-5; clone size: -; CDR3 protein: CASSDPGTAQETQYF; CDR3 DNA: TGTGCCAGCAGTGACCCCGGGACAGCTCAAGAGACCCAGTACTTC
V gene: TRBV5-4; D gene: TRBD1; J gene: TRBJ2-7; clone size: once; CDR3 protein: CASSSGQGMDEQYF; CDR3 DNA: TGTGCCAGCAGCTCCGGACAGGGGATGGACGAGCAGTACTTC
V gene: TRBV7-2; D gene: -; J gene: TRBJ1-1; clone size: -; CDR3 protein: CASSLFYSMNTEAFF; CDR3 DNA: TGTGCCAGCAGCTTATTCTACAGTATGAACACTGAAGCTTTCTTT